A selection of T cell receptor beta chains follows, all from one sample in a study of shared clonotypes between healthy human individuals. Produced via immunoSEQ multiplex PCR; TCRdb's table is partial and in-frame only. The sample has approximately 720,000 clones, about 92% seen once; the top ten hold approximately 24%. The specimen sequenced was naive CD8+ T cells sorted from blood. The receptors here all came from a man under 40 in good health. Both conserved end residues are part of each CDR3. The D gene is left open where the match is weak. Part of the rows lack a size; the others show once, few, many or a class for expanded clones.

d_gene: -; j_gene: TRBJ2-2; v_gene: TRBV19; abundance: -; CDR3aa: CASSMGRGVHGELFF; CDR3nt: TGTGCCAGTAGTATGGGCCGCGGGGTCCATGGGGAGCTGTTTTTT
d_gene: -; j_gene: TRBJ2-1; v_gene: TRBV10-1; abundance: -; CDR3aa: CASSGSYNEQFF; CDR3nt: TGCGCCAGCAGCGGTTCCTACAATGAGCAGTTCTTC
d_gene: -; j_gene: TRBJ1-3; v_gene: TRBV5-4; abundance: -; CDR3aa: CASSPKGEGNTIYF; CDR3nt: TGTGCCAGCAGCCCTAAGGGGGAGGGAAACACCATATATTTT
d_gene: TRBD2; j_gene: TRBJ2-1; v_gene: TRBV7-9; abundance: -; CDR3aa: CASSISGSGYNEQFF; CDR3nt: TGTGCCAGCAGCATCAGCGGGAGTGGCTACAATGAGCAGTTCTTC
d_gene: -; j_gene: TRBJ2-3; v_gene: TRBV7-2; abundance: -; CDR3aa: CASSSSTDTQYF; CDR3nt: TGTGCCAGCAGCTCGAGCACAGATACGCAGTATTTT
d_gene: TRBD1; j_gene: TRBJ2-5; v_gene: TRBV7-8; abundance: once; CDR3aa: CASSLRGTGGEAQYF; CDR3nt: TGTGCCAGCAGCTTAAGAGGGACAGGGGGCGAGGCCCAGTACTTC
d_gene: TRBD1; j_gene: TRBJ2-6; v_gene: TRBV4-1; abundance: -; CDR3aa: CASSSGQGGNVLTF; CDR3nt: TGCGCCAGCAGCTCGGGACAGGGAGGCAACGTCCTGACTTTC
d_gene: -; j_gene: TRBJ2-1; v_gene: TRBV9; abundance: few; CDR3aa: CASSVWGSSYNEQFF; CDR3nt: TGTGCCAGCAGCGTATGGGGTAGCTCCTACAATGAGCAGTTCTTC
d_gene: TRBD1; j_gene: TRBJ1-4; v_gene: TRBV18; abundance: -; CDR3aa: CASSLRFRDRDEKLFF; CDR3nt: TGTGCCAGCTCACTTAGGTTCCGGGACAGGGATGAAAAACTGTTTTTT
d_gene: -; j_gene: TRBJ2-1; v_gene: TRBV9; abundance: few; CDR3aa: CASSVGGTYYNEQFF; CDR3nt: TGTGCCAGCAGCGTTGGCGGAACCTACTACAATGAGCAGTTCTTC
d_gene: -; j_gene: TRBJ2-3; v_gene: TRBV4-1; abundance: -; CDR3aa: CASRDGDTQYF; CDR3nt: TGCGCCAGCAGGGACGGGGATACGCAGTATTTT
d_gene: TRBD2; j_gene: TRBJ2-1; v_gene: TRBV13; abundance: -; CDR3aa: CASSLESHSGGSYNEQFF; CDR3nt: TGTGCCAGCAGCTTAGAATCCCACTCGGGAGGTTCCTACAATGAGCAGTTCTTC
d_gene: -; j_gene: TRBJ2-2; v_gene: TRBV27; abundance: -; CDR3aa: CASSLLGTGELFF; CDR3nt: TGTGCCAGCAGTCTATTGGGGACCGGGGAGCTGTTTTTT
d_gene: TRBD2; j_gene: TRBJ2-7; v_gene: TRBV4-3; abundance: -; CDR3aa: CASSQTTSGRSYEQYF; CDR3nt: TGCGCCAGCAGCCAAACGACAAGCGGGAGGTCCTACGAGCAGTACTTC
d_gene: -; j_gene: TRBJ2-7; v_gene: TRBV2; abundance: -; CDR3aa: CASSQVIYEQYF; CDR3nt: TGTGCCAGCAGCCAGGTAATCTACGAGCAGTACTTC
d_gene: TRBD1; j_gene: TRBJ1-1; v_gene: TRBV5-4; abundance: -; CDR3aa: CASSLVGQGNTEAFF; CDR3nt: TGTGCCAGCAGCTTGGTAGGACAGGGTAACACTGAAGCTTTCTTT
d_gene: -; j_gene: TRBJ1-4; v_gene: TRBV20-1; abundance: -; CDR3aa: CSAFDSESLFF; CDR3nt: TGCAGTGCTTTTGACAGCGAGAGTCTGTTTTTT
d_gene: -; j_gene: TRBJ2-3; v_gene: TRBV15; abundance: -; CDR3aa: CATSSRVGNQLGTQYF; CDR3nt: TGTGCCACCAGCAGCCGGGTCGGGAACCAACTAGGTACGCAGTATTTT
d_gene: -; j_gene: TRBJ1-6; v_gene: TRBV6-5; abundance: -; CDR3aa: CASSYGARASPLHF; CDR3nt: TGTGCCAGCAGTTACGGGGCCAGGGCTTCACCCCTCCACTTT